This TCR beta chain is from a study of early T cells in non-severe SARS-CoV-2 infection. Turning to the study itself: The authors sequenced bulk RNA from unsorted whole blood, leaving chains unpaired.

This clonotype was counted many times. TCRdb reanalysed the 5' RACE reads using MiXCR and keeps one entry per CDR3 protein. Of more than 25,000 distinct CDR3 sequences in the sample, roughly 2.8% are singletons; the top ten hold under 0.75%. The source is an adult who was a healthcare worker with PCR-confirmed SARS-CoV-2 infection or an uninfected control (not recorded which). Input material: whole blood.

CDR3 sequence (DNA): TGCAGTGCTAGCAAGGGAGACAGGGGGCTGGATGAGCAGTTCTTC. It yields the protein CSASKGDRGLDEQFF. V gene TRBV20-1 combines with J gene TRBJ2-1; 10 bases align to TRBD1. The CDR3 length is 15 residues. The J segment lost 8 bases and the V segment lost 3 bases, leaving 10 bases of the junction unmatched. CDR1 and CDR2 (germline): DFQATT, SNEGSKA (reference sequence).